The next 25 T cell receptor beta chains were all read from a single sample in a study of blood T cell repertoires in COVID-19. The method was immunoSEQ multiplex PCR; TCRdb's version includes in-frame clones alone and lacks a portion of them. In the table there are about 90,000 clones, about 88% of which are singletons. The sample comprised peripheral blood. The receptor source for this set is a man aged 80 or over with active or convalescent COVID-19.

The J gene is TRBJ2-1, the V gene TRBV2, with 8 bases lining up with TRBD2. Trimming removed 0 bases from V and 2 bases from J; junction bases left unmatched: 12. There are 19 residues in the CDR3. In germline, CDR1 is SNHLY, CDR2 FYNNEI. As DNA, the CDR3 is TGTGCCAGCAGTGAAGCTTGGGCTAGCGGGCACGGGGCCTACAATGAGCAGTTCTTC. It encodes CASSEAWASGHGAYNEQFF.

This clone appeared once. The CDR3 DNA reads as TGTGCCACCAGCAGCCGGGACAGGGGGCTGTACGAGCAGTACTTC. Translation gives CATSSRDRGLYEQYF. The gene calls are TRBV15 and TRBJ2-7, with 12 bases aligning to TRBD1. The J segment lost 4 bases and the V segment lost 3 bases, leaving 4 bases of the junction unmatched. The CDR3 runs 15 residues. Germline V lookup: CDR1 LNHNV, CDR2 YYDKDF (reference sequence).

The genes are TRBV5-5 and TRBJ2-3, with D possibly being TRBD1 (5 bases). CDR1 SGHKS and CDR2 YYEKEE come from the germline V gene (reference sequence). The CDR3 totals 15 residues. V lost 0 bases and J lost 4, with 12 bases in between. In nucleotides, the CDR3 is TGTGCCAGCAGCTTGGACGGCAGGGAATCAGATACGCAGTATTTT. Amino acid sequence: CASSLDGRESDTQYF. Based on the CDR3 plus reference TRBV5-5 and TRBJ2-3, the full variable domain is DAGVTQSPTHLIKTRGQQVTLRCSPISGHKSVSWYQQVLGQGPQFIFQYYEKEERGRGNFPDRFSARQFPNYSSELNVNALLLGDSALYLCASSLDGRESDTQYFGPGTRLTVL.

This sequence joins TRBV30 and TRBJ2-2, with D possibly TRBD2 on 5 matching bases. V was cut by 2 bases and J by 6 bases, with 13 bases left in between. This CDR3 region has 14 residues. Germline loops: CDR1 GTSNPN, CDR2 SVGIG (reference sequence). The DNA of the CDR3 is TGTGCCTGGAGTAAACGGGATTGGGCCGGGGAGCTGTTTTTT. Translation: CAWSKRDWAGELFF.

The chain combines TRBV9 with TRBJ1-1, with D tentatively TRBD1 (5 bases). The CDR3 has 16 residues. The germline V gene has CDR1 SGDLS and CDR2 YYNGEE. Trimming shortened V by 0 bases and J by 1 base, and 13 bases separated the two germline ends. CDR3 bases: TGTGCCAGCAGCGTAGGGGAGGGACTCGCGAACACTGAAGCTTTCTTT. Protein sequence: CASSVGEGLANTEAFF.

V and J are TRBV10-3 and TRBJ1-5, with D possibly TRBD1 on 6 matching bases. Trimming stripped 0 bases from V and 10 bases from J, with 16 bases between. The CDR3 consists of 15 residues. Per germline, CDR1 ENHRY and CDR2 SYGVKD. The CDR3: CAISESLGGRGPQHF. CDR3 DNA: TGTGCCATCAGTGAGTCCTTGGGGGGGCGCGGACCCCAGCATTTT.

In this sample, this clone turned up a few times. The V call is TRBV7-9, the J call TRBJ2-2; 7 positions match TRBD2. CDR1 and CDR2 from the germline V gene are SEHNR and FQNEAQ (reference sequence). The CDR3 has 18 amino acids. V lost 0 bases to trimming and J lost 3 bases; unmatched junction nucleotides: 10. The CDR3 loop reads CASSLARLSGRDTGELFF. The DNA for the CDR3 is TGTGCCAGCAGCTTAGCAAGACTTAGCGGGCGAGACACCGGGGAGCTGTTTTTT.

The chain joins TRBV19 to TRBJ1-2, with unresolved D. Germline V CDR1 and CDR2: LNHDA, SQIVND (reference sequence). There are 13 residues in the CDR3. Trimming pared 5 bases from V and 3 bases from J, leaving 10 bases between. CDR3 bases: TGTGCCAGTAGTTGGGCATACGACTATGGCTACACCTTC. Amino acid sequence: CASSWAYDYGYTF.

This sequence joins TRBV18 and TRBJ2-4, with 7 bases identical to TRBD1. Trimming cost V 3 bases and J 3 bases; bases outside gene matches: 2. The V gene's germline CDR1 is KGHSH and CDR2 LQKENI. The CDR3 is 14 residues long. The CDR3 here is CASSPRDSKNIQYF. The CDR3 bases are TGTGCCAGCTCACCTCGGGACAGCAAAAACATTCAGTACTTC.

The CDR3 here is CASSLGQGKETQYF. Written as DNA, the CDR3 is TGCGCCAGCAGCTTGGGGCAGGGTAAAGAGACCCAGTACTTC. This rearrangement joins TRBV5-1 to TRBJ2-5; the D gene is possibly TRBD1 (5 bases). Germline assignment: CDR1 SGHRS and CDR2 YFSETQ. The CDR3 has 14 amino acids. Trimming shortened V by 0 bases and J by 3 bases, and 9 bases separated the two germline ends.

V and J are TRBV19 and TRBJ1-3; no reliable D call. This CDR3 has 13 amino acids. Germline CDR1 is LNHDA and CDR2 is SQIVND (reference sequence). V gave up 4 bases and J gave up 0 bases, with 4 bases separating them. CDR3 region: CASSKSSGNTIYF. CDR3 coding DNA: TGTGCCAGTAGTAAGAGCTCTGGAAACACCATATATTTT. The whole variable domain, filled in from reference TRBV19 and TRBJ1-3, reads DGGITQSPKYLFRKEGQNVTLSCEQNLNHDAMYWYRQDPGQGLRLIYYSQIVNDFQKGDIAEGYSVSREKKESFPLTVTSAQKNPTAFYLCASSKSSGNTIYFGEGSWLTVV.

This chain connects TRBV4-3 to TRBJ2-1; 10 positions match TRBD2. Trimming removed 1 base from V and 0 bases from J; junction bases left unmatched: 3. Germline CDR1 and CDR2: LGHNA and YSLEER. The CDR3 contains 17 residues. The CDR3 here is CASSQGLAGISYNEQFF. The CDR3 bases are TGCGCCAGCAGCCAAGGACTAGCGGGTATCTCCTACAATGAGCAGTTCTTC.

The J gene is TRBJ2-1, the V gene TRBV4-3, with 12 bases fitting TRBD2. V lost 0 bases, J lost 6 bases, and 9 bases stayed unmatched. CDR3 length: 18 residues. Per the germline V gene, CDR1 is LGHNA and CDR2 is YSLEER. CDR3 residues: CASSQELAGGLRGNEQFF. CDR3 sequence (DNA): TGCGCCAGCAGCCAAGAACTAGCGGGAGGTCTCCGGGGCAATGAGCAGTTCTTC.

The V gene is TRBV3-1 (or the pseudogene TRBV3-2), the J gene TRBJ2-5; 7 bases line up with TRBD2. The germline V gene encodes CDR1 LGHDT and CDR2 YNNKEL (reference sequence). The CDR3 covers 15 residues. J lost 4 bases, V lost 4 bases, and 9 bases had no gene match. The CDR3 DNA sequence: TGTGCCAGCAGCCGACGGGACGGGGGGAGAGAGACCCAGTACTTC. Its translation: CASSRRDGGRETQYF.

There are a few counts of this clone. This sequence joins TRBV10-3 and TRBJ1-3; possibly TRBD1 for D (6 bases). The V gene lost 3 bases and the J gene lost 4 bases, with 13 bases spanning the gap. CDR3 length equals 15 residues. CDR1 and CDR2 (germline): ENHRY, SYGVKD. CDR3 residues: CAISDYREMGNTIYF. The DNA of the CDR3 is TGTGCCATCAGTGACTACAGGGAAATGGGAAACACCATATATTTT.

J is TRBJ2-1 and V is TRBV5-5; 8 bases fit TRBD1. The ends lost 3 bases at V and 8 bases at J; junction bases unmatched: 4. The germline V gene has CDR1 SGHKS and CDR2 YYEKEE (reference sequence). This CDR3 is 13 amino acids long. Here the CDR3 reads CASSWDRPHEQFF. The CDR3 DNA reads TGTGCCAGCAGCTGGGACAGGCCCCATGAGCAGTTCTTC.

CDR3 nucleotide sequence: TGCAGTGCTAGTGGGGACTCCGGCACAGATACGCAGTATTTT. It encodes CSASGDSGTDTQYF. The genes are TRBV20-1 and TRBJ2-3; possibly TRBD2 for D (6 bases). This CDR3 contains 14 residues. Germline CDR1 DFQATT, CDR2 SNEGSKA (reference sequence). V lost 3 bases and J lost 1, with 11 bases in between.

This chain links TRBV5-5 with TRBJ1-2, with TRBD1 identical over 8 bases. V shed 4 bases, J shed 4 bases, and the junction held 9 bases outside the gene matches. The CDR3 is 15 residues long. Germline-derived CDR1 and CDR2 are SGHKS and YYEKEE (reference sequence). CDR3 sequence: CASSKDRVRSYGYTF. In DNA form, the CDR3 reads TGTGCCAGCAGCAAGGACAGGGTTCGTAGCTATGGCTACACCTTC.

This sequence joins TRBV7-2 and TRBJ2-7; D is perhaps TRBD1 (5 bases). Germline values: CDR1 SGHTA, CDR2 FQGNSA. The CDR3 is 15 residues long. V lost 1 base, J lost 4 bases, and 14 bases lay in between. This chain's CDR3 is CASSLGQGGRYEQYF. CDR3 nucleotides: TGTGCCAGCAGCTTAGGGCAGGGTGGAAGGTACGAGCAGTACTTC.

The V call is TRBV18, the J call TRBJ1-6; TRBD1 agrees at 7 bases. CDR3 size: 16 residues. CDR1 KGHSH and CDR2 LQKENI come from the germline V gene. V lost 3 bases, J lost 9 bases, and 11 bases stayed unmatched. The CDR3 coding sequence is TGTGCCAGCTCACCCGGGACAGTATTCCCCCGTTCACCCCTCCACTTT. Protein: CASSPGTVFPRSPLHF.

This clone has only a few counts. The rearrangement uses TRBV14 and TRBJ2-7; a weak D match, TRBD1 (5 bases). Trimming cost V 4 bases and J 2 bases, with 15 bases left between them. Germline V gene lookup returns CDR1 SGHDN and CDR2 FVKESK. CDR3 size: 15 residues. The CDR3 loop is CASSPTIRATYEQYF. CDR3 bases: TGTGCCAGCAGCCCTACCATCAGGGCCACCTACGAGCAGTACTTC.

This clone was found once. The J gene is TRBJ1-1, the V gene TRBV19, with D unclear. The germline V and J ends were trimmed by 2 bases and 3 bases, with 7 bases remaining between them. There are 13 residues in the CDR3. Germline-derived CDR1 and CDR2 are LNHDA and SQIVND (reference sequence). CDR3 DNA: TGTGCCAGTAGTATACCCGGAGACACTGAAGCTTTCTTT. This sequence encodes CASSIPGDTEAFF.

V usage is TRBV15 and J usage is TRBJ2-5, with D possibly matching TRBD2 (5 bases). Germline V lookup: CDR1 LNHNV, CDR2 YYDKDF (reference sequence). V gave up 4 bases and J gave up 2 bases, with 14 bases separating them. The length of the CDR3 is 15 residues. The CDR3 protein is CATSTPPTMQETQYF. The CDR3, as DNA: TGTGCCACCAGCACCCCTCCGACTATGCAAGAGACCCAGTACTTC.

This chain links TRBV12-3 or TRBV12-4 with TRBJ1-1; no clear D. V dropped 2 bases and J dropped 4 bases, with 8 bases sitting between them. This CDR3 has 13 amino acids. The DNA of the CDR3 is TGTGCCAGCAGTTTAACGGGGAGCACTGAAGCTTTCTTT. Its translation is CASSLTGSTEAFF.

The chain combines TRBV9 with TRBJ2-1; 9 nucleotides match TRBD2. With 10 bases clipped from V and 2 bases from J, the junction kept 7 bases outside the gene matches. The CDR3 runs to 14 residues. CDR1 SGDLS and CDR2 YYNGEE come from the germline V gene. The CDR3 is CASAGGLPYNEQFF. The CDR3 bases are TGTGCCTCAGCGGGGGGCCTTCCCTACAATGAGCAGTTCTTC.